The TCR beta chain under discussion was sequenced for a study of control samples from healthy donors and cancer patients. This clone was seen once. Germline CDR1 and CDR2: MNHNS and SASEGT. Trimming cost V 3 bases and J 0 bases, with 18 bases left between them. This CDR3 is built from 18 residues. Libraries were prepared by immunoSEQ multiplex PCR; TCRdb keeps only in-frame clonotypes and omits some of them. The sample consists of about 55,000 clones, nearly 90% of them appearing once. What was sequenced was blood. The sequence derives from a man in his forties or fifties in good health. J is TRBJ1-3 and V is TRBV6-1; D uncertain. The CDR3 DNA follows: TGTGCCAGCAGTGAGCCCCTGGGCAGGAAGAGCTCTGGAAACACCATATATTTT. Translation: CASSEPLGRKSSGNTIYF.